This is a list of T cell receptor beta chains from one sample in a study of blood T cells in healthy people across ages. TCRdb used MiXCR to reprocess the 5' RACE reads, holding one entry per CDR3 protein. This repertoire shows fewer than 2 million distinct CDR3 sequences, 39% found once; its top ten account for 23%. Input material: blood. These receptor sequences come from a human donor in good health. CDR3s include the opening cysteine and the closing phenylalanine or tryptophan. Each record gives: clone size, D gene, J gene, V gene, CDR3 protein, CDR3 DNA. A D gene is named only where the DNA matches it firmly. Not all rows give a size; the values are once, few, many and, for expanded clones, a class.

size: -
D: -
J: TRBJ1-2
V: TRBV6-6
CDR3: CASSYPEGYGYTF
DNA: TGTGCCAGCAGTTACCCCGAGGGGTATGGCTACACCTTC

size: -
D: -
J: TRBJ2-3
V: TRBV15
CDR3: CATSKDRGPDTQYF
DNA: TGTGCCACCAGCAAGGACCGGGGTCCGGATACGCAGTATTTT

size: few
D: -
J: TRBJ2-7
V: TRBV6-2/TRBV6-3
CDR3: CASSYYREHEQYF
DNA: TGTGCCAGCAGTTACTACAGGGAACACGAGCAGTACTTC

size: many
D: TRBD2
J: TRBJ2-1
V: TRBV7-2
CDR3: CASSLRPSGDNEQFF
DNA: TGTGCCAGCAGCTTAAGGCCTAGCGGGGACAATGAGCAGTTCTTC

size: -
D: -
J: TRBJ1-2
V: TRBV7-2
CDR3: CASSLNAGPSSRYGYTF
DNA: TGTGCCAGCAGCTTAAACGCGGGACCGAGTTCGCGCTATGGCTACACCTTC

size: -
D: TRBD2
J: TRBJ2-5
V: TRBV20-1
CDR3: CSAPPAGGQETQYF
DNA: TGCAGTGCGCCCCCAGCGGGGGGACAAGAGACCCAGTACTTC

size: many
D: -
J: TRBJ2-7
V: TRBV20-1
CDR3: CSAPMGGHFYEQYF
DNA: TGCAGTGCTCCAATGGGGGGCCATTTCTACGAGCAGTACTTC

size: -
D: -
J: TRBJ2-6
V: TRBV6-4
CDR3: CASRPEDSGANVLTF
DNA: TGTGCCAGCAGGCCGGAGGACTCTGGGGCCAACGTCCTGACTTTC

size: few
D: TRBD1
J: TRBJ2-1
V: TRBV5-1
CDR3: CASSRNPGTENEQFF
DNA: TGCGCCAGCAGCCGCAACCCCGGGACAGAAAATGAGCAGTTCTTC

size: few
D: TRBD1
J: TRBJ1-4
V: TRBV5-1
CDR3: CASSSGQGYEKLFF
DNA: TGCGCCAGCAGCTCGGGACAGGGGTATGAAAAACTGTTTTTT

size: few
D: -
J: TRBJ2-7
V: TRBV29-1
CDR3: CSVEGGQYEQYF
DNA: TGCAGCGTCGAAGGGGGTCAATACGAGCAGTACTTC

size: -
D: -
J: TRBJ1-2
V: TRBV4-3
CDR3: CASSQDTGPQHYGYTF
DNA: TGCGCCAGCAGCCAAGATACGGGCCCACAACACTATGGCTACACCTTC

size: few
D: -
J: TRBJ2-3
V: TRBV5-1
CDR3: CASSLVPSADTQYF
DNA: TGCGCCAGCAGCTTAGTTCCTAGTGCCGATACGCAGTATTTT

size: few
D: TRBD1
J: TRBJ1-2
V: TRBV29-1
CDR3: CSVMDREYGYTF
DNA: TGCAGCGTAATGGACAGGGAATATGGCTACACCTTC

size: -
D: TRBD2
J: TRBJ2-7
V: TRBV3-1
CDR3: CASSQPSGVHYEQYF
DNA: TGTGCCAGCAGCCAACCTAGCGGGGTACACTACGAGCAGTACTTC

size: once
D: -
J: TRBJ1-6
V: TRBV11-1
CDR3: CASSHQREASGNSPLHF
DNA: TGTGCCAGCAGCCACCAACGGGAGGCTTCGGGTAATTCACCCCTCCACTTT

size: -
D: TRBD1
J: TRBJ1-2
V: TRBV6-5
CDR3: CASSYGRGLDYGYTF
DNA: TGTGCCAGCAGTTACGGGAGGGGGCTGGACTATGGCTACACCTTC